This TCR beta chain appears in the sequencing data of a study of blood T cell repertoires in COVID-19. The method was immunoSEQ multiplex PCR; TCRdb's version includes in-frame clones alone and lacks a portion of them. The data contain a few hundred thousand clones, 80% to 90% of them singletons. The CDR3 loop spans 16 amino acids. The genes are TRBV21-1 and TRBJ2-7; the table gives TRBD1 as D, unverified against the DNA. TRBV21-1 is shown as a pseudogene. The TCR originated in a woman between 65 and 79 years old with acute or convalescent COVID-19. What was sequenced was peripheral blood. CDR3 bases: TGTGCCAGCAGCCTACCTCGTTTAGGGGGATCCTACGAGCAGTACTTC. This sequence encodes CASSLPRLGGSYEQYF.